This T cell receptor beta chain is from a study of T cell changes during pregnancy in multiple sclerosis. Data came from immunoSEQ multiplex PCR; TCRdb stores just in-frame clones and leaves some out. In the table there are around 50,000 clones, roughly 91% of which are singletons. This clone showed up just once. This CDR3 is built from 15 residues. Germline V gives CDR1 SGHRS, CDR2 YFSETQ. V was cut by 2 bases and J by 5 bases, with 15 bases left in between. V usage is TRBV5-1 and J usage is TRBJ2-3; tentatively, D is TRBD2 (5 bases). The clonotype originates from a female donor in good health, enrolled as a control in a pregnancy study. This specimen consisted of CD4+ T cells from peripheral blood mononuclear cells, obtained after pregnancy. The CDR3 reads CASSLGLAGVDTQYF. The CDR3 nucleotides read TGCGCCAGCAGCTTAGGTCTAGCCGGAGTAGATACGCAGTATTTT. Full variable domain (rest looked up from reference TRBV5-1 and TRBJ2-3): KAGVTQTPRYLIKTRGQQVTLSCSPISGHRSVSWYQQTPGQGLQFLFEYFSETQRNKGNFPGRFSGRQFSNSRSEMNVSTLELGDSALYLCASSLGLAGVDTQYFGPGTRLTVL.